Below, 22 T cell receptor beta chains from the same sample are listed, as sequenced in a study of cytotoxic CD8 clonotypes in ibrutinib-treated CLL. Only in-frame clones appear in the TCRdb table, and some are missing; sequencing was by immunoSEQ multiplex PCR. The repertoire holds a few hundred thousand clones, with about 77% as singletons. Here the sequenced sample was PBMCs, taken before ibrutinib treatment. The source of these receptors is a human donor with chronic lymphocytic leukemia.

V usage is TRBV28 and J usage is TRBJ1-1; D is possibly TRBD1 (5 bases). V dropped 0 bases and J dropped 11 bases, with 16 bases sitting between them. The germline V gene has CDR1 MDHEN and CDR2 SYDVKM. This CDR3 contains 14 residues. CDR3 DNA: TGTGCCAGCAGTTTATGGAGCGAGGGGAAAGGGGCTTTCTTT. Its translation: CASSLWSEGKGAFF.

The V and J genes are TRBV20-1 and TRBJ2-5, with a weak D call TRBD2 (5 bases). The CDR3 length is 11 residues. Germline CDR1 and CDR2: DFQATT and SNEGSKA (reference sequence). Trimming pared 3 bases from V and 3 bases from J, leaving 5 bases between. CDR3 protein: CSASGEETQYF. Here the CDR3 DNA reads TGCAGTGCTAGCGGGGAAGAGACCCAGTACTTC.

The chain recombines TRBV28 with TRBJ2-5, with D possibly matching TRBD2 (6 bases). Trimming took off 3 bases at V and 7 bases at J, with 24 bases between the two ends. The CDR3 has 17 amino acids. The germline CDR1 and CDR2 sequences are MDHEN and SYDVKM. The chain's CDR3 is CASSFPSRAQTSGTQYF. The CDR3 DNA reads TGTGCCAGCAGTTTCCCGAGTAGGGCCCAGACTAGTGGGACCCAGTACTTC.

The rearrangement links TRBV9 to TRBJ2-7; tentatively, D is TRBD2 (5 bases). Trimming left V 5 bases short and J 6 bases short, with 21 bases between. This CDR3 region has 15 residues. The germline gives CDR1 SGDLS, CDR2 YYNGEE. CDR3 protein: CASSPKLDINREQYF. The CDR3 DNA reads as TGTGCCAGCAGTCCGAAACTAGATATCAATCGCGAGCAGTACTTC.

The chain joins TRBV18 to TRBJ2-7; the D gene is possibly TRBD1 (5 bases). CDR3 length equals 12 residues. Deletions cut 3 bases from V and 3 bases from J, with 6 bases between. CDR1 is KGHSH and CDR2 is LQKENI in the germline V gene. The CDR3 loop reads CASSPGLYEQYF. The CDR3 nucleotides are TGTGCCAGCTCACCGGGGCTCTACGAGCAGTACTTC.

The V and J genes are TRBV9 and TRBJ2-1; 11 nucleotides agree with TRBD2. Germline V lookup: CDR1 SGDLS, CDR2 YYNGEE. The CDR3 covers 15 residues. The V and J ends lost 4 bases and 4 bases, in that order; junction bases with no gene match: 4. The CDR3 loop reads CASSMTSGNYNEQFF. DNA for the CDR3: TGTGCCAGCAGCATGACTAGCGGGAATTACAATGAGCAGTTCTTC. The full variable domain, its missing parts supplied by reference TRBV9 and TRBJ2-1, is DSGVTQTPKHLITATGQRVTLRCSPRSGDLSVYWYQQSLDQGLQFLIQYYNGEERAKGNILERFSAQQFPDLHSELNLSSLELGDSALYFCASSMTSGNYNEQFFGPGTRLTVL.

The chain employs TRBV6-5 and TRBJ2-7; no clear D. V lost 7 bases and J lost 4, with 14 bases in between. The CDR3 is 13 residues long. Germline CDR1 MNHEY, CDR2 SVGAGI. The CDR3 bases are TGTGCCAGCAAGGAGTATGGTACATACGAGCAGTACTTC. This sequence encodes CASKEYGTYEQYF.

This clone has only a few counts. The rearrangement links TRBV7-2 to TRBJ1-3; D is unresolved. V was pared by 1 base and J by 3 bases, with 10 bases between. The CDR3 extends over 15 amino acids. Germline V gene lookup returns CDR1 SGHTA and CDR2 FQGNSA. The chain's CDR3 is CASSLVSSGGNTIYF. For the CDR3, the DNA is TGTGCCAGCAGCTTAGTGAGTTCGGGTGGAAACACCATATATTTT.

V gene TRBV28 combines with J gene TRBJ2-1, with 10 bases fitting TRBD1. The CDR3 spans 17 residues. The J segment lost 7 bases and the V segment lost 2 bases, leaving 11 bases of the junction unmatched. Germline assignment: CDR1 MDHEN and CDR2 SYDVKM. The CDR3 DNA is TGTGCCAGCAGTTTAACGATTGGGGACAGGGGATCTAATGAGCAGTTCTTC. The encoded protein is CASSLTIGDRGSNEQFF.

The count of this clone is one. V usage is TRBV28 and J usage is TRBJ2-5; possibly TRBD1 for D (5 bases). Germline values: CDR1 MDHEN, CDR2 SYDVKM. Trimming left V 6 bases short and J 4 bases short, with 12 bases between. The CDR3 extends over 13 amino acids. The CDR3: CASRRQLGETQYF. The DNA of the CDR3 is TGTGCCAGCAGAAGACAGCTAGGAGAGACCCAGTACTTC.

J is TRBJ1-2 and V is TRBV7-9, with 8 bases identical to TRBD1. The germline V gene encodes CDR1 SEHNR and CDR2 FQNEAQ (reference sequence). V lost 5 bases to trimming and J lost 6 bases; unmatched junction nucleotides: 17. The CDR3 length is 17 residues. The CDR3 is CASSLLGSHRGWDGYTF. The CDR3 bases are TGTGCCAGCAGCCTCCTCGGGTCGCACAGGGGGTGGGATGGCTACACCTTC.

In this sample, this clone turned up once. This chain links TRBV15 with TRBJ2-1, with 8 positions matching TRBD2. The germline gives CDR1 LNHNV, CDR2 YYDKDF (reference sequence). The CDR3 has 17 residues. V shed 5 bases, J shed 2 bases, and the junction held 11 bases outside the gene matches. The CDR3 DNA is TGTGCCACCAGCGGGAGCCCACTAGCGGATCCCTACAATGAGCAGTTCTTC. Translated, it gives CATSGSPLADPYNEQFF.

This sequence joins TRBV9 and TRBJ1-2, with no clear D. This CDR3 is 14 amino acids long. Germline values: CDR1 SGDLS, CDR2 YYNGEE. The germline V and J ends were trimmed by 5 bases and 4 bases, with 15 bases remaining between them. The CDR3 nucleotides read TGTGCCAGCAGATCCCCGCGGCGGGGCTATGGCTACACCTTC. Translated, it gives CASRSPRRGYGYTF.

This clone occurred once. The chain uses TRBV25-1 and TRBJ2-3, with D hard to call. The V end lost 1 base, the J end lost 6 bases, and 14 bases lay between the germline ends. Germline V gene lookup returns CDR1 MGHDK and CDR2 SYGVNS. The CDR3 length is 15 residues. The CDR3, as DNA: TGTGCCAGCAGTGAATTTGGGCCGCAAAGGGATACGCAGTATTTT. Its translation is CASSEFGPQRDTQYF.

The CDR3 DNA reads as TGTGCCAGCGCCTCCGGGAGGCGGAGCACAGATACGCAGTATTTT. Its protein is CASASGRRSTDTQYF. The rearrangement uses TRBV13 and TRBJ2-3, with 7 bases aligning to TRBD2. The CDR3 loop spans 15 amino acids. With 8 bases clipped from V and 0 bases from J, the junction kept 8 bases outside the gene matches. The germline gives CDR1 PRHDT, CDR2 FYEKMQ (reference sequence).

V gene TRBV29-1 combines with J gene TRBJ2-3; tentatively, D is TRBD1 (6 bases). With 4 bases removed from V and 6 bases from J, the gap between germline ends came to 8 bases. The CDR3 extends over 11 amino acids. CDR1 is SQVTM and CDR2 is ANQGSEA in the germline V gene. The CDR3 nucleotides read TGCAGCGTTGGAAGGGGGGATACGCAGTATTTT. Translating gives CSVGRGDTQYF.

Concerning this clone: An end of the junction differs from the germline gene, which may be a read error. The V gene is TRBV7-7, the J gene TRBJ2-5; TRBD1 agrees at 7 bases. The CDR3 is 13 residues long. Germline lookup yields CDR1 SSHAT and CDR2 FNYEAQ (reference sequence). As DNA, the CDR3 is TGTGCTAGCAGCACCGACAGGGTGGAGACCCAGTACTTC. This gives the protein CASSTDRVETQYF.

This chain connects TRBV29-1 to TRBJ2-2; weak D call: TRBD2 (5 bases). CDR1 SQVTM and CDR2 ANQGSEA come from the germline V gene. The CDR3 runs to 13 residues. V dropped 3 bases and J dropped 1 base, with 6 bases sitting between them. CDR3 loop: CSVDRENTGELFF. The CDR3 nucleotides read TGCAGCGTTGATCGGGAGAACACCGGGGAGCTGTTTTTT.

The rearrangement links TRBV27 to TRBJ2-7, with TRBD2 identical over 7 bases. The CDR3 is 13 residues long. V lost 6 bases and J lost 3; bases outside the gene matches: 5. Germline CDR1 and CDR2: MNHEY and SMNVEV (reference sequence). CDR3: CASRRTRSYEQYF. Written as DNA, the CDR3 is TGTGCCAGCAGGCGGACTAGGAGCTACGAGCAGTACTTC.

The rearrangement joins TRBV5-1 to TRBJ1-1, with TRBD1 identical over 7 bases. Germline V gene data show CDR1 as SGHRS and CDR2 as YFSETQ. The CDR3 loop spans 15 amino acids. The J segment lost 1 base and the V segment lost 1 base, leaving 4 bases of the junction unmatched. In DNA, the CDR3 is TGCGCCAGCAGCTTGACGGGACAGTCGAACACTGAAGCTTTCTTT. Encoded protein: CASSLTGQSNTEAFF.

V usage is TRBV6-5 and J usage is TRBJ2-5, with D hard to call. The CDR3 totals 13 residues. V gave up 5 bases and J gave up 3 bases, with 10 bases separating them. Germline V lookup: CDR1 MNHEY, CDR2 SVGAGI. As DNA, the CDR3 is TGTGCCAGCAGTCAGATAGGTGAAGAGACCCAGTACTTC. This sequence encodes CASSQIGEETQYF.

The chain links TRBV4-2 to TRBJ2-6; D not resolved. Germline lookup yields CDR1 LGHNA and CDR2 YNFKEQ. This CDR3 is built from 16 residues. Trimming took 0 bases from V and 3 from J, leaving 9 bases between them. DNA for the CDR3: TGTGCCAGCAGCCAAGATGCTTGGGATGGGGCCAACGTCCTGACTTTC. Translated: CASSQDAWDGANVLTF.